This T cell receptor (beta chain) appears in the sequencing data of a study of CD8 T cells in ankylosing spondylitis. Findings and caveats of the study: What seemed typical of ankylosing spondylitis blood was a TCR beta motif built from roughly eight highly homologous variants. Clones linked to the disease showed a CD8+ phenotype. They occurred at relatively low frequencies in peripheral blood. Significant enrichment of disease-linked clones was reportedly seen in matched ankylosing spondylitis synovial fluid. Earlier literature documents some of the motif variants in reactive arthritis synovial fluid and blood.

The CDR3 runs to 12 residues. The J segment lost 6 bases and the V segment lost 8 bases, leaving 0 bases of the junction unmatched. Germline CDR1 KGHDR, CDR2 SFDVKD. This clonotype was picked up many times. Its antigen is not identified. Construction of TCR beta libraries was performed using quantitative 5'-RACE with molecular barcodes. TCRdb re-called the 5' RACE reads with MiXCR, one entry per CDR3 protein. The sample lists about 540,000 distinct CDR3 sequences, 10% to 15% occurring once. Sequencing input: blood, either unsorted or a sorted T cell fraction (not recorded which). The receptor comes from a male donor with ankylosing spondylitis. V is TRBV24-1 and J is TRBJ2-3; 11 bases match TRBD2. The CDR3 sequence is CATTSGRDTQYF. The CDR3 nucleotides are TGTGCCACCACTAGCGGGAGGGATACGCAGTATTTT.